The next 20 T cell receptor beta chains were all read from a single sample in a study of identical twins. TCRdb used MiXCR to reprocess the 5' RACE reads, holding one entry per CDR3 protein. This sample yields under 900,000 distinct CDR3 sequences, of which about 20% are seen a single time; about an eighth belongs to the top ten. The same data also contributed to another study, on T cells expressing NK-cell markers.

The specimen was PBMCs. The receptors were gathered from a woman between 18 and 30 years old in good health.

This clonotype was detected a few times. The rearrangement links TRBV20-1 to TRBJ2-1; 14 bases line up with TRBD2. CDR1 DFQATT and CDR2 SNEGSKA come from the germline V gene (reference sequence). The CDR3 runs 16 residues. The J segment lost 3 bases and the V segment lost 2 bases, leaving 3 bases of the junction unmatched. DNA of the CDR3: TGCAGTGCTAGATCCGGACTAGCGGGGGGCTACAATGAGCAGTTCTTC. It translates to CSARSGLAGGYNEQFF.

This clonotype appeared a few times. The rearrangement uses TRBV28 and TRBJ1-5; D is undetermined. V dropped 6 bases and J dropped 5 bases, with 26 bases sitting between them. This CDR3 contains 18 residues. The germline CDR1 and CDR2 sequences are MDHEN and SYDVKM. This chain's CDR3 is CASSPRPGRRKKDQPQHF. The DNA of the CDR3 is TGTGCCAGCAGCCCCCGGCCCGGACGGAGGAAGAAGGATCAGCCCCAGCATTTT.

J is TRBJ2-7 and V is TRBV12-5, with D perhaps given as TRBD1 or TRBD2 (5 bases each). The CDR3 loop spans 12 amino acids. In germline, CDR1 is LGHNT, CDR2 FRNRAP. The ends were cut back, 6 bases at V and 4 bases at J, with 10 bases in the middle. For the CDR3, the DNA is TGTGCTAGTGGCCCGGGACCTTACGAGCAGTACTTC. Its translation is CASGPGPYEQYF.

There are many counts of this clonotype. The chain carries TRBV7-9 and TRBJ2-1; 7 positions match TRBD2. This CDR3 is 14 amino acids long. After removal of 0 bases from V and 8 bases from J, the junction contained 4 bases not matched to a gene. Germline lookup yields CDR1 SEHNR and CDR2 FQNEAQ (reference sequence). The CDR3 sequence is CASSLAGGSYEQFF. As DNA, the CDR3 is TGTGCCAGCAGCTTAGCGGGGGGGTCTTATGAGCAGTTCTTC.

The chain couples TRBV20-1 to TRBJ1-1; D remains ambiguous. This CDR3 region has 13 residues. The V gene's germline CDR1 is DFQATT and CDR2 SNEGSKA (reference sequence). Trimming shortened V by 0 bases and J by 1 base, and 6 bases separated the two germline ends. CDR3 nucleotides: TGCAGTGCTAGAGAGCGTCCGAACACTGAAGCTTTCTTT. Translated, it gives CSARERPNTEAFF.

This clonotype showed up just a few times. This sequence joins TRBV6-6 and TRBJ2-7, with 10 bases lining up with TRBD1. Per germline, CDR1 MNHNY and CDR2 SVGAGI (reference sequence). The J segment lost 2 bases and the V segment lost 10 bases, leaving 5 bases of the junction unmatched. The CDR3 is 13 amino acids. The CDR3: CATEDRGPYEQYF. For the CDR3, the DNA is TGTGCCACCGAAGACAGGGGGCCCTACGAGCAGTACTTC.

This chain links TRBV6-5 with TRBJ2-7; possibly TRBD1 or TRBD2 for D (5 bases each). The V and J ends lost 0 bases and 3 bases respectively, with 12 bases between them. Looked up from germline, CDR1 is MNHEY and CDR2 is SVGAGI. The CDR3 contains 15 residues. CDR3 DNA sequence: TGTGCCAGCAGTTACTCGTATGGGGGTGGCTACGAGCAGTACTTC. Its translation is CASSYSYGGGYEQYF.

V usage is TRBV5-1 and J usage is TRBJ2-5; D is perhaps TRBD2 (5 bases). Germline values: CDR1 SGHRS, CDR2 YFSETQ. V gave up 0 bases and J gave up 5 bases, with 11 bases separating them. The CDR3 has 14 residues. CDR3 loop: CASSLAGIRETQYF. Written as DNA, the CDR3 is TGCGCCAGCAGCTTGGCCGGGATTAGGGAGACCCAGTACTTC.

This clonotype occurred many times. The CDR3 nucleotides read TGTGCCAGCAGTCCACTCCTGGAACGGTTCTTC. Translation: CASSPLLERFF. This chain uses TRBV12-3 or TRBV12-4 with TRBJ2-1; D call uncertain. Deletions cut 5 bases from V and 15 bases from J, with 14 bases between. The CDR3 loop spans 11 amino acids.

This clonotype was counted a few times. This rearrangement joins TRBV5-1 to TRBJ2-6; D is unclear. CDR1 and CDR2 (germline): SGHRS, YFSETQ. The V end lost 3 bases, the J end lost 0 bases, and 7 bases lay between the germline ends. This CDR3 comprises 15 residues. The CDR3 here is CASSSSSSGANVLTF. The CDR3 coding sequence is TGCGCCAGCAGCTCCTCGAGCTCTGGGGCCAACGTCCTGACTTTC.

The chain carries TRBV29-1 and TRBJ2-7; a possible D gene is TRBD1 (5 bases). With 6 bases removed from V and 3 bases from J, the gap between germline ends came to 9 bases. The CDR3 contains 11 residues. Germline V gives CDR1 SQVTM, CDR2 ANQGSEA. The chain's CDR3 is CSVTVNYEQYF. Written as DNA, the CDR3 is TGCAGCGTGACAGTTAACTACGAGCAGTACTTC.

With respect to this clonotype: A junction end diverges from the germline sequence, so it may reflect a read error. V usage is TRBV14 and J usage is TRBJ2-1; tentatively, D is TRBD2 (5 bases). CDR1 and CDR2 from the germline V gene are SGHDN and FVKESK. This CDR3 contains 11 residues. The CDR3 loop reads CVTSSYNEQFF. CDR3 in DNA: TGCGTTACTAGCTCCTACAATGAGCAGTTCTTC.

J is TRBJ1-1 and V is TRBV3-1; 8 bases match TRBD1. Germline V gives CDR1 LGHDT, CDR2 YNNKEL (reference sequence). V gave up 3 bases and J gave up 1 base; unmatched junction bases: 4. The CDR3 length is 15 residues. The CDR3 loop reads CASSQHGQGNTEAFF. CDR3 DNA: TGTGCCAGCAGCCAGCACGGACAGGGGAACACTGAAGCTTTCTTT.

The chain links TRBV6-2 or TRBV6-3 to TRBJ1-2; TRBD1 might be the D (6 bases). Trimming removed 6 bases from V and 5 bases from J, with 22 bases in between. The CDR3 is 16 residues long. Germline CDR1 MNHEY, CDR2 SVGEGT. Here the CDR3 DNA reads TGTGCCAGCAGCCGACACCGGACAGCCGCGGAATATGGCTACACCTTC. It translates to CASSRHRTAAEYGYTF.

The rearrangement links TRBV2 to TRBJ2-1; no definite D call. Germline V gene data show CDR1 as SNHLY and CDR2 as FYNNEI. The CDR3 sequence is 10 residues long. V was pared by 9 bases and J by 12 bases, with 12 bases between. The CDR3 region is CASGFPSQFF. CDR3 DNA sequence: TGTGCCAGTGGGTTCCCTTCGCAGTTCTTC.

This clonotype was recorded a few times. The rearrangement uses TRBV20-1 and TRBJ1-2, with D possibly TRBD1 on 5 matching bases. The CDR3 consists of 13 residues. The germline V gene has CDR1 DFQATT and CDR2 SNEGSKA (reference sequence). Trimming removed 5 bases at V and 4 bases at J, with 14 bases between. The CDR3 DNA is TGCAGTGCTGAGCGCGGGGACGCCTATGGCTACACCTTC. Protein: CSAERGDAYGYTF.

This clonotype occurred a few times. The chain links TRBV11-2 to TRBJ2-6; D unresolved. The V end was cut by 7 bases, the J end by 2 bases, with 9 bases between. The germline gives CDR1 SGHAT, CDR2 FQNNGV. The CDR3 is 14 amino acids. This chain's CDR3 is CASTLEAGANVLTF. CDR3 DNA sequence: TGTGCCAGCACCCTAGAGGCTGGGGCCAACGTCCTGACTTTC.

The chain employs TRBV20-1 and TRBJ2-5; 13 positions agree with TRBD2. The CDR3 loop spans 15 amino acids. The V gene's germline CDR1 is DFQATT and CDR2 SNEGSKA (reference sequence). Trimming removed 6 bases from V and 1 base from J; junction bases left unmatched: 5. CDR3 in amino acids: CSANGLAGVQETQYF. The CDR3, as DNA: TGCAGTGCCAACGGACTAGCGGGAGTCCAAGAGACCCAGTACTTC.

This clonotype was counted only a few times. The CDR3 coding sequence is TGCAGCGGGACCAGCACAGATACGCAGTATTTT. This gives the protein CSGTSTDTQYF. This chain uses TRBV29-1 with TRBJ2-3; D call uncertain. The V and J ends lost 7 bases and 0 bases respectively, with 5 bases between them. The CDR3 is 11 amino acids. Per the germline V gene, CDR1 is SQVTM and CDR2 is ANQGSEA.

Written as DNA, the CDR3 is TGTGCCAGCAGCGGGATTGAGCAGTTCTTC. This translates into CASSGIEQFF. The chain joins TRBV12-3 or TRBV12-4 to TRBJ2-1; possibly TRBD2 for D (5 bases). CDR3 size: 10 residues. The V and J ends lost 6 bases and 9 bases respectively, with 6 bases between them.